The 11 T cell receptor beta chains presented below share a single source sample, sequenced in a study of cytomegalovirus exposure and HLA in healthy donors. This PCR relied on a set of 60 Vbeta primers and 13 Jbeta primers. Only in-frame clones appear in the TCRdb table, and some are missing; sequencing was by immunoSEQ multiplex PCR. The profile shows around 150,000 clones, 80% to 85% of them singletons. The material sequenced was PBMCs. These receptors came from a woman aged 45-60 years in good health and CMV-seropositive.

To note about this clone: At one end the junction does not follow the germline gene, possibly because of a read error. The chain links TRBV6-1 to TRBJ2-1, with a possible D match to TRBD1 (7 bases). This CDR3 has 13 amino acids. Germline CDR1 and CDR2: MNHNS and SASEGT. CDR3 loop: CASSAGQRRELIF. CDR3 bases: TGTGCCAGCAGTGCGGGACAGAGGCGGGAATTAATCTTC.

V gene TRBV2 combines with J gene TRBJ1-4, with D unresolved. The V gene's germline CDR1 is SNHLY and CDR2 FYNNEI. Trimming took off 1 base at V and 10 bases at J, with 4 bases between the two ends. The CDR3 sequence is 11 residues long. CDR3 loop: CASSEGRKLFF. The DNA of the CDR3 is TGTGCCAGCAGTGAAGGTCGAAAACTGTTTTTT.

DNA for the CDR3: TGTGCCACCAGCATATTAGCGGGAGGTTACAATGAGCAGTTCTTC. It translates to CATSILAGGYNEQFF. This chain links TRBV15 with TRBJ2-1, with TRBD2 identical over 10 bases. Germline V gene sequence: CDR1 LNHNV, CDR2 YYDKDF (reference sequence). This CDR3 is built from 15 residues. The trim removed 4 bases at V and 4 bases at J, leaving 4 bases unmatched.

The V gene is TRBV30, the J gene TRBJ1-5, with D possibly TRBD1 on 5 matching bases. The V end was cut by 2 bases, the J end by 0 bases, with 14 bases between. The CDR3 has 16 amino acids. CDR1 and CDR2 (germline): GTSNPN, SVGIG (reference sequence). CDR3 loop: CAWSWGEIDSNQPQHF. The CDR3 bases are TGTGCCTGGAGTTGGGGGGAAATCGATAGCAATCAGCCCCAGCATTTT.

The chain employs TRBV6-1 and TRBJ1-6, with D perhaps matching TRBD1 (5 bases). Germline loops: CDR1 MNHNS, CDR2 SASEGT. The CDR3 spans 18 residues. Trimming removed 1 base from V and 6 bases from J, with 19 bases in between. The DNA for the CDR3 is TGTGCCAGCAGTGAAGGATCTTGGGGATGGGGCGGTAATTCACCCCTCCACTTT. It is translated as CASSEGSWGWGGNSPLHF.

The gene calls are TRBV19 and TRBJ1-2; no reliable D call. The ends were cut back, 7 bases at V and 8 bases at J, with 14 bases in the middle. The CDR3 loop spans 12 amino acids. Germline V gives CDR1 LNHDA, CDR2 SQIVND (reference sequence). CDR3 DNA: TGTGCCAGTAAGTCTTACCGCGGGGGCTACACCTTC. This sequence encodes CASKSYRGGYTF.

The V and J genes are TRBV9 and TRBJ2-7; TRBD2 aligns across 7 bases. V lost 4 bases and J lost 3; bases outside the gene matches: 13. The germline CDR1 and CDR2 sequences are SGDLS and YYNGEE. This CDR3 contains 16 residues. Here the CDR3 reads CASSSQTSSLLYEQYF. The CDR3 DNA sequence: TGTGCCAGCAGCTCCCAGACTAGCTCTTTGCTCTACGAGCAGTACTTC.

This chain joins TRBV5-1 and TRBJ1-1; maybe TRBD1 (6 bases). CDR3 length: 14 residues. Germline V gene lookup returns CDR1 SGHRS and CDR2 YFSETQ. The V and J ends lost 4 bases and 7 bases respectively, with 17 bases between them. CDR3 DNA sequence: TGCGCCAGCAGCCGCATGGGGGGGGCAGGTGAAGCTTTCTTT. It specifies CASSRMGGAGEAFF.

This chain links TRBV27 with TRBJ2-7, with 9 positions matching TRBD1. This CDR3 is built from 14 residues. With V trimmed by 6 bases and J by 4 bases, 7 bases remained unmatched. The germline CDR1 and CDR2 sequences are MNHEY and SMNVEV (reference sequence). This CDR3 reads CASSIRDRAYEQYF. CDR3 sequence (DNA): TGTGCCAGCAGCATCCGGGACAGGGCGTACGAGCAGTACTTC.

The chain has TRBV5-4 and TRBJ2-1; TRBD1 might be the D (5 bases). V shed 6 bases and J shed 7 bases, with 17 bases lying between them. This CDR3 spans 14 amino acids. Germline CDR1 and CDR2: SGHNT and YYREEE (reference sequence). The CDR3 is CASKQWGRENEQFF. As DNA, the CDR3 is TGTGCCAGCAAACAATGGGGCCGAGAAAATGAGCAGTTCTTC.

About this clone: The limits of the CDR3 on the DNA are not certain, so only TCRdb's listed CDR3 is given. The chain couples TRBV12-1 to TRBJ1-1; no check of the table's D call, TRBD1, against the DNA was made. TRBV12-1 corresponds to a pseudogene. The CDR3 is 15 amino acids long, termini counted. Here the CDR3 reads CASSFGQGANTEAFF.